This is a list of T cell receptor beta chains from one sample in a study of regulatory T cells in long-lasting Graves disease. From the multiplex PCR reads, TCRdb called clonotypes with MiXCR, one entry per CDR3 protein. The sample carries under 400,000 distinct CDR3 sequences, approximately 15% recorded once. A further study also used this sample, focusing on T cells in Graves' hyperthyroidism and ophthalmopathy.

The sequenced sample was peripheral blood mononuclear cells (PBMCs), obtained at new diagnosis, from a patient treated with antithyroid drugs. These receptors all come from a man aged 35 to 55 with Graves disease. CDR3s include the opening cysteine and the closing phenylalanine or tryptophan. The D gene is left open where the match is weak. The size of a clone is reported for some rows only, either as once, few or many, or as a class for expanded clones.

TGCAGCGTGGGAGGCAGGGCCGCCTACGAGCAGTACTTC	CSVGGRAAYEQYF	few	-	TRBV29-1	TRBJ2-7
TGTGCCAGCAGGAAGAGACAGGATTATAGCAATCAGCCCCAGCATTTT	CASRKRQDYSNQPQHF	many	-	TRBV6-2/TRBV6-3	TRBJ1-5
TGTGCCAGCAGAATCGAGATCCTCGGGGACAGGGCTCCCCCAGATACGCAGTATTTT	CASRIEILGDRAPPDTQYF	many	TRBD1	TRBV28	TRBJ2-3
TGTGCCAGCGGGTTATGGACAGGGAATCCCTTGAGGCAGTTCTTC	CASGLWTGNPLRQFF	-	TRBD1	TRBV28	TRBJ2-1
TGCGCCAGCAGCGATGGACTCTCGAACACCGGGGAGCTGTTTTTT	CASSDGLSNTGELFF	many	-	TRBV10-2	TRBJ2-2
TGTGCCAGCGGGTGGGCAGGGGGCATTGGGAACACTGAAGCTTTCTTT	CASGWAGGIGNTEAFF	many	TRBD1	TRBV5-8	TRBJ1-1
TGTGCCAGCAGCCCCGCCGGGACAGCCCCCTACGAGCAGTACTTC	CASSPAGTAPYEQYF	many	TRBD1	TRBV28	TRBJ2-7
TGTGCCAGCAGCCAACTAGACAGGCCCAATCAGCCCCAGCATTTT	CASSQLDRPNQPQHF	many	-	TRBV3-1	TRBJ1-5
TGTGCCAGCAGCTCCACCCAGGCAGCGGGGGGCCAAGAGACCCAGTACTTC	CASSSTQAAGGQETQYF	few	TRBD2	TRBV9	TRBJ2-5
TGTGCCAGCAGCGTATATGGGGGAGAGCAGTTCTTC	CASSVYGGEQFF	-	-	TRBV9	TRBJ2-1
TGTGCCAGCAGTTTACACGCGAGACAGGGGGGCTCCAATCAGCCCCAGCATTTT	CASSLHARQGGSNQPQHF	-	TRBD1	TRBV28	TRBJ1-5
TGTGCCAGCAGCGTAGGGGGCCATGGCTACACCTTC	CASSVGGHGYTF	few	-	TRBV9	TRBJ1-2
TGTGCCAGCAGCTTAGCTGGACACTTAGATACGCAGTATTTT	CASSLAGHLDTQYF	few	-	TRBV7-9	TRBJ2-3
TGTGCCAGCAGCTACCAAACGGCAAGGTCCAATCAGCCCCAGCATTTT	CASSYQTARSNQPQHF	many	-	TRBV28	TRBJ1-5
TGTGCCAGCAGCTTAGGCGGGTCCGAAGAGACCCAGTACTTC	CASSLGGSEETQYF	many	-	TRBV11-1	TRBJ2-5
TGTGCCCGCTCACCAGGGGCAGGGAACGAGCAGTACTTC	CARSPGAGNEQYF	-	-	TRBV18	TRBJ2-7
TGTGCCAGCAGCTTCAGGACAGGGTCCTACGAGCAGTACTTC	CASSFRTGSYEQYF	many	TRBD1	TRBV11-3	TRBJ2-7
TGTGCCAGCTCACCAGAGGGGTCCTTGGGCGGACTGTTTTTT	CASSPEGSLGGLFF	many	-	TRBV18	TRBJ1-4
TGTGCCAGCAGCTTAGCGGGGGGGGCTCGCGGGACCCAGTACTTC	CASSLAGGARGTQYF	-	-	TRBV7-2	TRBJ2-5
TGCAGTGCTATAACGGGGGCGAACACCGGGGAGCTGTTTTTT	CSAITGANTGELFF	few	-	TRBV20-1	TRBJ2-2
TGTGCCAGCAGCCGCCTGTGGGACACTCTTGGAAACACCATATATTTT	CASSRLWDTLGNTIYF	many	-	TRBV3-1	TRBJ1-3
TGTGCCAGCAGTTGGGGGTCAGGGAGGTACGAGCAGTACTTC	CASSWGSGRYEQYF	many	-	TRBV28	TRBJ2-7
TGTGCCAGCAGCCAACGCCGGGACACTGGGGCCAACGTCCTGACTTTC	CASSQRRDTGANVLTF	many	-	TRBV3-1	TRBJ2-6
TGTGCCAGCCGGACACGGGACAGGAACACTGAAGCTTTCTTT	CASRTRDRNTEAFF	many	TRBD1	TRBV27	TRBJ1-1
TGTGCCAGCAGCAAGTCAGGGAATCGCAATGAGCAGTTCTTC	CASSKSGNRNEQFF	many	-	TRBV11-1	TRBJ2-1
TGTGCCAGCAGCGTCCGGGACTGGGTCTACAATGAGCAGTTCTTC	CASSVRDWVYNEQFF	-	-	TRBV7-9	TRBJ2-1
TGTGCCAGCAGGAACGTAGCGGGGGGCCGGTGGATCCCAAAAAACATTCAGTACTTC	CASRNVAGGRWIPKNIQYF	-	TRBD2	TRBV28	TRBJ2-4
TGTGCCAGCAGCCCGATTAGGGGGCGCGCCTATGGCTACACCTTC	CASSPIRGRAYGYTF	-	TRBD1	TRBV7-9	TRBJ1-2
TGTGCCAGCAGCTTAGTAGCGACCGCAACTAATGAAAAACTGTTTTTT	CASSLVATATNEKLFF	-	-	TRBV7-2	TRBJ1-4
TGCGCCAGCAGCGTTTCGGGTGGCGAGCAGTACTTC	CASSVSGGEQYF	many	-	TRBV5-1	TRBJ2-7
TGTGCCAGCAGCCACAGACAGGGGGCTAAAGGGTATGGCTACACCTTC	CASSHRQGAKGYGYTF	-	TRBD1	TRBV6-1	TRBJ1-2